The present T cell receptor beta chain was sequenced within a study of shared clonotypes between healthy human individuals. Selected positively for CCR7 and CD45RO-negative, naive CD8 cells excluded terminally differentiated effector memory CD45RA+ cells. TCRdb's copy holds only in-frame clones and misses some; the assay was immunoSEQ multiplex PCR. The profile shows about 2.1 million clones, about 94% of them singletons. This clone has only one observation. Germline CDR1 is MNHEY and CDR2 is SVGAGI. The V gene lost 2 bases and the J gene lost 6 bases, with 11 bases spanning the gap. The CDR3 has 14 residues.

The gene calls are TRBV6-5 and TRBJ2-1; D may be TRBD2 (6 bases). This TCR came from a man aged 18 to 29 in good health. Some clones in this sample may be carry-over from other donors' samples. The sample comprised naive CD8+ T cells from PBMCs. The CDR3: CASSYGTPGNEQFF. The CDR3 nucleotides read TGTGCCAGCAGTTACGGGACTCCGGGCAATGAGCAGTTCTTC.